These T cell receptor beta chains were read from a single sample in a study of shared clonotypes between healthy human individuals. Produced via immunoSEQ multiplex PCR; TCRdb's table is partial and in-frame only. The repertoire holds roughly 2.5 million clones, approximately 94% seen once, with around 0.14% in the top ten. The specimen was naive CD4+ T cells sorted from blood. The origin of the receptors is a man aged 18 to 30 in good health. Each CDR3 is given with its conserved first and last residue. A D gene is named only where the DNA matches it firmly. Size is omitted from some rows. Given values are once, few, many or a class for expanded clones.

.,TRBJ2-5,TRBV11-2,TRBD2,TGTGCCAGCAGCCTAGCCGAGCGGGGGAGGAATTACCAAGAGACCCAGTACTTC,CASSLAERGRNYQETQYF
few,TRBJ1-1,TRBV30,.,TGTGCCTGGTTACAGATGAACACTGAAGCTTTCTTT,CAWLQMNTEAFF
.,TRBJ1-4,TRBV9,TRBD1,TGTGCCAGCAGCGCACGGACAGGGGAGAATAATGAAAAACTGTTTTTT,CASSARTGENNEKLFF
.,TRBJ2-7,TRBV7-9,.,TGTGCCAGCAGCTTAGCGACAGGAACCCACGAGCAGTACTTC,CASSLATGTHEQYF
.,TRBJ1-4,TRBV6-1,.,TGTGCCAGCAGTCGGGACCCGGCGAATGAAAAACTGTTTTTT,CASSRDPANEKLFF
.,TRBJ1-4,TRBV6-6,.,TGTGCCAGCAGTTTCCAGGGTAATGAAAAACTGTTTTTT,CASSFQGNEKLFF
.,TRBJ2-7,TRBV20-1,TRBD2,TGCAGTGCCTCAACGGGGGGGGAGCAGTACTTC,CSASTGGEQYF
.,TRBJ1-2,TRBV6-1,.,TGTGCCAGCAGTGAAGTCAGGGGCGGCTATGGCTACACCTTC,CASSEVRGGYGYTF
.,TRBJ2-4,TRBV5-1,.,TGCGCCAGCAGCTTCGAGGGGTCTATTCAGGAAGGCAAAAACATTCAGTACTTC,CASSFEGSIQEGKNIQYF
once,TRBJ2-1,TRBV7-9,TRBD2,TGTGCCAGCAGCTTAGATCAGGGACTAGCGGTCCTGGGGGAGCAGTTCTTC,CASSLDQGLAVLGEQFF
.,TRBJ1-5,TRBV19,TRBD1,TGTGCCAGTAGGACAGGGGAAGGGGCCAATCAGCCCCAGCATTTT,CASRTGEGANQPQHF
.,TRBJ1-2,TRBV11-2,.,TGTGCCAGCAGCGAAAGTCCCTCATACGGGATAGGCCATGGCTACACCTTC,CASSESPSYGIGHGYTF
.,TRBJ2-5,TRBV5-1,TRBD2,TGCGCCAGCAGCTTTCGACTAGGGGAGGGAGAGACCCAGTACTTC,CASSFRLGEGETQYF
.,TRBJ1-5,TRBV10-1,.,TGCGCCAGCAGTGAATCTGTGACATTAGGCAATCAGCCCCAGCATTTT,CASSESVTLGNQPQHF
.,TRBJ1-1,TRBV19,.,TGTGCCAGTAGTATAACGGCCCCAAGAAACACTGAAGCTTTCTTT,CASSITAPRNTEAFF
.,TRBJ1-4,TRBV5-4,.,TGTGCCAGCACCTCCATCCGGGTCTCTTGGCATGAAAAACTGTTTTTT,CASTSIRVSWHEKLFF
.,TRBJ2-7,TRBV6-1,.,TGTGCCAGCAGTGATGGGAACTCCTACGAGCAGTACTTC,CASSDGNSYEQYF
.,TRBJ2-1,TRBV4-3,TRBD2,TGCGCCAGCAGCCCTCCCTCGAAAGGCGGGAGTAGGAGAAATGAGCAGTTCTTC,CASSPPSKGGSRRNEQFF